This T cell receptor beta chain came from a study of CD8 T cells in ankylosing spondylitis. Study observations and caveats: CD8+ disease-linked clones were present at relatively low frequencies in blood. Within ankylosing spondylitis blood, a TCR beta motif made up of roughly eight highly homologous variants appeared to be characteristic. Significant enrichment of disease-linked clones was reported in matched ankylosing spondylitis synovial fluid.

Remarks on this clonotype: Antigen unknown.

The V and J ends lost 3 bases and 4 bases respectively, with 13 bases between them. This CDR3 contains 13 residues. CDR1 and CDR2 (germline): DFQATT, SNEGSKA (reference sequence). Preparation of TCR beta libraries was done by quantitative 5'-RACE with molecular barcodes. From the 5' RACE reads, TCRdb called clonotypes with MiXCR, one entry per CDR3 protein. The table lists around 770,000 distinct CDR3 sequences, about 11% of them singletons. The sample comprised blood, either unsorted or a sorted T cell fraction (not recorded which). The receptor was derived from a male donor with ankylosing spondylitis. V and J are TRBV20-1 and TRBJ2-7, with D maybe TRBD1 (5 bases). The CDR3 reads CSASDRFLYEQYF. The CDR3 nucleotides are TGCAGTGCTAGTGACAGATTTTTGTACGAGCAGTACTTC.